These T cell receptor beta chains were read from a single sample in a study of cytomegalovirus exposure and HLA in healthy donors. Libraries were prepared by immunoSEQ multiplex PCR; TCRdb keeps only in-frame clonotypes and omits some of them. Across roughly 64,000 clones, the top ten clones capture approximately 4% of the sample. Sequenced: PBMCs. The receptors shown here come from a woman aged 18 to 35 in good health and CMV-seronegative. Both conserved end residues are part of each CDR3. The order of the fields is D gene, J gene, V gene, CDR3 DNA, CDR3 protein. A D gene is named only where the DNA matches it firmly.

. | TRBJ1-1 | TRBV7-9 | TGTGCCAGCAGCTTAGTAGGGGGGGCGCCGAACACTGAAGCTTTCTTT | CASSLVGGAPNTEAFF
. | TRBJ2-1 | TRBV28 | TGTGCCAGCAGTTTGTCGGGGACCGGGACTTTCTTCTTC | CASSLSGTGTFFF
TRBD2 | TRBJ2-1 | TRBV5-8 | TGTGCCAGCAGCCGGGGACTAGCGGGGGGCGATGAGCAGTTCTTC | CASSRGLAGGDEQFF
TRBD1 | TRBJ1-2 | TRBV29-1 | TGCAGCGTTTCCCAGGGCACCCTTCAGGGGGATGGCTACACCTTC | CSVSQGTLQGDGYTF
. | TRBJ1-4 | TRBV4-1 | TGCGCCAGCAGCCCCTCCCAGCCAGGGACACCAAATGAAAAACTGTTTTTT | CASSPSQPGTPNEKLFF
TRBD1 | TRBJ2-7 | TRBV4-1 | TGCGCCAGCAGCCAAGTCGCCGGGACAGGGCACGAGCAGTACTTC | CASSQVAGTGHEQYF
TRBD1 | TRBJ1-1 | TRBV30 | TGTGCCTGGTCCAGGACAGGAGAAGCTTTCTTT | CAWSRTGEAFF
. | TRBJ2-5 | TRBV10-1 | TGCGCCAGCAAAGGGGCAGGGGAGACCCAGTACTTC | CASKGAGETQYF
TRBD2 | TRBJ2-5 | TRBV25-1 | TGTGCCAGCAGTACAACTAGCGGACCTAAACAAGAGACCCAGTACTTC | CASSTTSGPKQETQYF
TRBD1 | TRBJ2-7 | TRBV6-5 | TGTGCCAGCAGTTACAGGGACAGCTCCTACGAGCAGTACTTC | CASSYRDSSYEQYF
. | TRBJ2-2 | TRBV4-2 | TGTGCCAGCAGCCAAGACCCAGGGACGAACACCGGGGAGCTGTTTTTT | CASSQDPGTNTGELFF